Presented here are 14 T cell receptor beta chains from one specimen sequenced in a study of T cell repertoires in cytomegalovirus infection. Each CDR3 protein is one row after TCRdb ran MiXCR on the reads. The data contain under 500,000 distinct CDR3 sequences, 40% to 50% of them singletons. These receptors are not linked to any known antigen. Sample: cultured PBMCs, taken from culture after CMV antigen stimulation. These receptors were collected from a human donor in good health (CMV status not recorded). Some clones in this sample may be carry-over from other donors' samples.

The chain recombines TRBV6-2 or TRBV6-3 with TRBJ2-7; 9 bases agree with TRBD2. The length of the CDR3 is 14 residues. CDR1 is MNHEY and CDR2 is SVGEGT in the germline V gene. V was pared by 6 bases and J by 4 bases, with 7 bases of the junction left unmatched. The CDR3: CASSHPSGIYEQYF. As DNA, the CDR3 is TGTGCCAGCAGCCACCCTAGCGGGATATACGAGCAGTACTTC.

The chain is built from TRBV6-1 and TRBJ1-6, with a weak D call TRBD1 (6 bases). This CDR3 contains 15 residues. V lost 6 bases and J 0 bases, leaving 9 bases between the germline ends. CDR1 MNHNS and CDR2 SASEGT come from the germline V gene. The CDR3 here is CASSGQSSYNSPLHF. The CDR3 DNA reads as TGTGCCAGCAGCGGACAGAGCTCCTATAATTCACCCCTCCACTTT.

This chain links TRBV4-1 with TRBJ2-3; D is perhaps TRBD1 or TRBD2 (7 bases each). This CDR3 contains 16 residues. The germline CDR1 and CDR2 sequences are MGHRA and YSYEKL. Trimming took 0 bases from V and 4 from J, leaving 14 bases between them. CDR3 in DNA: TGCGCCAGCAGCCAAGATGGGCCAGGGGGGGCAGATACGCAGTATTTT. Its protein product is CASSQDGPGGADTQYF.

As to this clonotype: One junction end does not reproduce the germline sequence, and a read error may be involved. V and J are TRBV2 and TRBJ2-3; D not certain. The germline gives CDR1 SNHLY, CDR2 FYNNEI. The CDR3 is 13 amino acids. CDR3 residues: CASTKLGTDTQCF. Here the CDR3 DNA reads TGTGCCAGCACCAAGCTGGGCACAGATACGCAGTGTTTT.

The chain couples TRBV12-3 or TRBV12-4 to TRBJ2-2, with D tentatively TRBD2 (5 bases). Between the trimmed V and J ends, which lost 5 bases and 6 bases, there was a span of 13 bases. The CDR3 sequence is 14 residues long. CDR3: CASSHQADAGELFF. CDR3 sequence (DNA): TGTGCCAGCAGTCACCAAGCGGATGCCGGGGAGCTGTTTTTT.

The V gene is TRBV18, the J gene TRBJ2-3, with D possibly being TRBD1 or TRBD2 (6 bases each). V lost 3 bases to trimming and J lost 14 bases, with 18 bases between them. Germline loops: CDR1 KGHSH, CDR2 LQKENI. The CDR3 covers 13 residues. The CDR3 nucleotides are TGTGCCAGCTCACCCCCGGGACGAGGGGGAGGGTATTTT. Translating it yields CASSPPGRGGGYF. Combining the CDR3 with reference TRBV18 and TRBJ2-3 gives the whole variable domain NAGVMQNPRHLVRRRGQEARLRCSPMKGHSHVYWYRQLPEEGLKFMVYLQKENIIDESGMPKERFSAEFPKEGPSILRIQQVVRGDSAAYFCASSPPGRGGGYFGPGTRLTVL.

This clonotype occurred many times. This chain links TRBV7-2 with TRBJ2-1; tentatively, D is TRBD2 (7 bases). V lost 2 bases to trimming and J lost 7 bases, with 21 bases between them. Looked up from germline, CDR1 is SGHTA and CDR2 is FQGNSA. The CDR3 sequence is 17 residues long. The CDR3 region has the DNA TGTGCCAGCAGCTTACTCTTCGGCGGGGGCCCGAGTAATGAGCAGTTCTTC. This codes for CASSLLFGGGPSNEQFF. The variable domain in full, completed from reference TRBV7-2 and TRBJ2-1, reads GAGVSQSPSNKVTEKGKDVELRCDPISGHTALYWYRQSLGQGLEFLIYFQGNSAPDKSGLPSDRFSAERTGGSVSTLTIQRTQQEDSAVYLCASSLLFGGGPSNEQFFGPGTRLTVL.

The chain couples TRBV4-1 to TRBJ2-1; D call uncertain. The germline V gene has CDR1 MGHRA and CDR2 YSYEKL. The CDR3 contains 14 residues. With 0 bases removed from V and 8 bases from J, the gap between germline ends came to 11 bases. In nucleotides, the CDR3 is TGCGCCAGCAGCCAAGATCTCCAGTATGATGAGCAGTTCTTC. Amino acid sequence: CASSQDLQYDEQFF.

The table lists this clonotype with a few counts. The CDR3 nucleotides are TGTGCCAGCAGCTCCTCGACAGGGATGAGTACAGATACGCAGTATTTT. Translating gives CASSSSTGMSTDTQYF. V gene TRBV11-2 combines with J gene TRBJ2-3, with TRBD1 matching over 7 bases. The CDR3 runs 16 residues. V lost 4 bases and J lost 3; bases outside the gene matches: 10. Germline CDR1 is SGHAT and CDR2 is FQNNGV.

This rearrangement joins TRBV5-5 to TRBJ2-3; perhaps TRBD2 as D (6 bases). Germline assignment: CDR1 SGHKS and CDR2 YYEKEE (reference sequence). This CDR3 spans 16 amino acids. Trimming stripped 1 base from V and 0 bases from J, with 12 bases between. The CDR3 loop reads CASSLSGSSSTDTQYF. The DNA of the CDR3 is TGTGCCAGCAGCTTGAGCGGGTCCTCTAGCACAGATACGCAGTATTTT.

V usage is TRBV20-1 and J usage is TRBJ2-5; 12 bases fit TRBD2. Germline CDR1 DFQATT, CDR2 SNEGSKA (reference sequence). The J segment lost 5 bases and the V segment lost 0 bases, leaving 7 bases of the junction unmatched. This CDR3 spans 16 amino acids. DNA of the CDR3: TGCAGTGCTAGAGATACTAGCGGGGGGACGGGGGAGACCCAGTACTTC. Encoded protein: CSARDTSGGTGETQYF.

The chain carries TRBV29-1 and TRBJ1-1; D may be TRBD1 (5 bases). Per germline, CDR1 SQVTM and CDR2 ANQGSEA. Trimming cost V 5 bases and J 6 bases, with 16 bases left between them. The CDR3 extends over 13 amino acids. The CDR3 is CSVHDSVRPEAFF. CDR3 DNA: TGCAGCGTTCATGACAGCGTAAGGCCTGAAGCTTTCTTT.

J is TRBJ2-5 and V is TRBV7-9, with D uncertain. The length of the CDR3 is 13 residues. Per the germline V gene, CDR1 is SEHNR and CDR2 is FQNEAQ (reference sequence). V was shortened by 5 bases and J by 8 bases, with 15 bases between the two germline ends. The CDR3 sequence: CASSPEFPATQYF. In DNA, the CDR3 is TGTGCCAGCAGCCCGGAGTTTCCGGCCACCCAGTACTTC.

This clonotype was recorded once. The chain couples TRBV4-1 to TRBJ2-7; D is uncertain. This CDR3 comprises 15 residues. V lost 3 bases and J lost 3, with 15 bases in between. Germline V gene data show CDR1 as MGHRA and CDR2 as YSYEKL. CDR3 sequence: CASSQEARPLYEQYF. The CDR3 region has the DNA TGCGCCAGCAGCCAGGAAGCCCGTCCCCTCTACGAGCAGTACTTC.